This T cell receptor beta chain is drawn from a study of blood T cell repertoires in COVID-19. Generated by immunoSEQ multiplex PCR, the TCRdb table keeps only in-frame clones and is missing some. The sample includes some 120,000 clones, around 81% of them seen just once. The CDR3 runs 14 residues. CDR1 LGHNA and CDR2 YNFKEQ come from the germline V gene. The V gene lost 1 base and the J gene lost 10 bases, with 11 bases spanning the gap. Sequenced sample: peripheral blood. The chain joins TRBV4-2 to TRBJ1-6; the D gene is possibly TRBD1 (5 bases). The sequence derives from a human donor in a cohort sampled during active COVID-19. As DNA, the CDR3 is TGTGCCAGCAGCCAAGTAGGGGCCGGATCACCCCTCCACTTT. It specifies CASSQVGAGSPLHF.